Below are 9 T cell receptor beta chains sequenced from a single sample in a study of shared clonotypes between healthy human individuals. TCRdb's table, derived via immunoSEQ multiplex PCR, lists solely in-frame clones and lacks some. The table lists hundreds of thousands of clones, about 92% of them singletons. CD45RO-negative, CCR7-selected cells formed the naive CD8 fraction, which excluded terminally differentiated effector memory CD45RA+ cells. Material for sequencing was naive CD8+ T cells sorted from blood. Receptors were obtained from a man aged 25-45 years in good health.

The CDR3 reads CASSQEVGFPDTQYF. The CDR3 nucleotides are TGTGCCAGCAGCCAAGAAGTCGGATTCCCAGATACGCAGTATTTT. The rearrangement uses TRBV14 and TRBJ2-3; D call uncertain. There are 15 residues in the CDR3. Trimming left V 0 bases short and J 4 bases short, with 11 bases between. The germline V gene encodes CDR1 SGHDN and CDR2 FVKESK.

The chain carries TRBV6-5 and TRBJ2-7, with D unclear. The V gene lost 5 bases and the J gene lost 5 bases, with 10 bases spanning the gap. This CDR3 contains 12 residues. The V gene's germline CDR1 is MNHEY and CDR2 SVGAGI. The CDR3 loop reads CASSPSIHEQYF. CDR3 sequence (DNA): TGTGCCAGCAGTCCCTCCATCCACGAGCAGTACTTC.

This chain uses TRBV12-1 with TRBJ2-1; the table's D call, TRBD2, was not checked against the DNA. TRBV12-1 is deemed a pseudogene. This CDR3 has 16 amino acids. The CDR3 DNA reads TGTGCCAGCTGCATTCCTAGCGGGAGTTGGGGCAATGAGCAGTTCTTC. This gives the protein CASCIPSGSWGNEQFF.

The J gene is TRBJ2-5, the V gene TRBV6-1; TRBD1 aligns across 7 bases. Matching the DNA end better, TRBJ2-7 makes the J call doubtful. Germline values: CDR1 MNHNS, CDR2 SASEGT. The CDR3 length is 12 residues. The CDR3, as DNA: TGTGCCAGCAGAGACAGGGCGTACGAGCAGTACTTC. It codes for CASRDRAYEQYF.

The rearrangement uses TRBV15 and TRBJ1-2; D perhaps matches TRBD1 (6 bases). The CDR3 contains 17 residues. In germline, CDR1 is LNHNV, CDR2 YYDKDF (reference sequence). Trimming shortened V by 0 bases and J by 0 bases, and 14 bases separated the two germline ends. CDR3 sequence reads: CATSREGRGAANYGYTF. The DNA of the CDR3 is TGTGCCACCAGCAGAGAGGGCAGGGGCGCAGCTAACTATGGCTACACCTTC. The whole variable domain, filled in from reference TRBV15 and TRBJ1-2, reads DAMVIQNPRYQVTQFGKPVTLSCSQTLNHNVMYWYQQKSSQAPKLLFHYYDKDFNNEADTPDNFQSRRPNTSFCFLDIRSPGLGDTAMYLCATSREGRGAANYGYTFGSGTRLTVV.

The chain employs TRBV5-1 and TRBJ2-3; D might be TRBD1 or TRBD2, each matching 6 bases. The CDR3 contains 15 residues. Trimming stripped 4 bases from V and 5 bases from J, with 17 bases between. Germline V gene lookup returns CDR1 SGHRS and CDR2 YFSETQ. CDR3: CASSPGRGQGDTQYF. CDR3 nucleotides: TGCGCCAGCAGCCCGGGACGGGGGCAAGGAGATACGCAGTATTTT.

This chain uses TRBV27 with TRBJ2-7; maybe TRBD2 (5 bases). V was shortened by 3 bases and J by 0 bases, with 12 bases between the two germline ends. Germline loops: CDR1 MNHEY, CDR2 SMNVEV (reference sequence). There are 15 residues in the CDR3. This CDR3 reads CASSFFRGSSYEQYF. The DNA of the CDR3 is TGTGCCAGCAGTTTCTTCCGGGGTAGCTCCTACGAGCAGTACTTC.

The CDR3 DNA reads TGTGCCGCGGGAGGGTTCTATGGCTACACCTTC. Protein sequence: CAAGGFYGYTF. The chain joins TRBV27 to TRBJ1-2, with D unclear. Trimming removed 11 bases from V and 4 bases from J, with 11 bases in between. Germline assignment: CDR1 MNHEY and CDR2 SMNVEV (reference sequence). There are 11 residues in the CDR3.

This chain uses TRBV28 with TRBJ2-7, with 7 bases lining up with TRBD2. J gave up 0 bases and V 5 bases, and 7 bases lay outside the gene matches. CDR1 is MDHEN and CDR2 is SYDVKM in the germline V gene. The CDR3 has 15 residues. CDR3 nucleotides: TGTGCCAGCAGTACCCGGCCTAGCGGCTCCTACGAGCAGTACTTC. Its translation: CASSTRPSGSYEQYF.